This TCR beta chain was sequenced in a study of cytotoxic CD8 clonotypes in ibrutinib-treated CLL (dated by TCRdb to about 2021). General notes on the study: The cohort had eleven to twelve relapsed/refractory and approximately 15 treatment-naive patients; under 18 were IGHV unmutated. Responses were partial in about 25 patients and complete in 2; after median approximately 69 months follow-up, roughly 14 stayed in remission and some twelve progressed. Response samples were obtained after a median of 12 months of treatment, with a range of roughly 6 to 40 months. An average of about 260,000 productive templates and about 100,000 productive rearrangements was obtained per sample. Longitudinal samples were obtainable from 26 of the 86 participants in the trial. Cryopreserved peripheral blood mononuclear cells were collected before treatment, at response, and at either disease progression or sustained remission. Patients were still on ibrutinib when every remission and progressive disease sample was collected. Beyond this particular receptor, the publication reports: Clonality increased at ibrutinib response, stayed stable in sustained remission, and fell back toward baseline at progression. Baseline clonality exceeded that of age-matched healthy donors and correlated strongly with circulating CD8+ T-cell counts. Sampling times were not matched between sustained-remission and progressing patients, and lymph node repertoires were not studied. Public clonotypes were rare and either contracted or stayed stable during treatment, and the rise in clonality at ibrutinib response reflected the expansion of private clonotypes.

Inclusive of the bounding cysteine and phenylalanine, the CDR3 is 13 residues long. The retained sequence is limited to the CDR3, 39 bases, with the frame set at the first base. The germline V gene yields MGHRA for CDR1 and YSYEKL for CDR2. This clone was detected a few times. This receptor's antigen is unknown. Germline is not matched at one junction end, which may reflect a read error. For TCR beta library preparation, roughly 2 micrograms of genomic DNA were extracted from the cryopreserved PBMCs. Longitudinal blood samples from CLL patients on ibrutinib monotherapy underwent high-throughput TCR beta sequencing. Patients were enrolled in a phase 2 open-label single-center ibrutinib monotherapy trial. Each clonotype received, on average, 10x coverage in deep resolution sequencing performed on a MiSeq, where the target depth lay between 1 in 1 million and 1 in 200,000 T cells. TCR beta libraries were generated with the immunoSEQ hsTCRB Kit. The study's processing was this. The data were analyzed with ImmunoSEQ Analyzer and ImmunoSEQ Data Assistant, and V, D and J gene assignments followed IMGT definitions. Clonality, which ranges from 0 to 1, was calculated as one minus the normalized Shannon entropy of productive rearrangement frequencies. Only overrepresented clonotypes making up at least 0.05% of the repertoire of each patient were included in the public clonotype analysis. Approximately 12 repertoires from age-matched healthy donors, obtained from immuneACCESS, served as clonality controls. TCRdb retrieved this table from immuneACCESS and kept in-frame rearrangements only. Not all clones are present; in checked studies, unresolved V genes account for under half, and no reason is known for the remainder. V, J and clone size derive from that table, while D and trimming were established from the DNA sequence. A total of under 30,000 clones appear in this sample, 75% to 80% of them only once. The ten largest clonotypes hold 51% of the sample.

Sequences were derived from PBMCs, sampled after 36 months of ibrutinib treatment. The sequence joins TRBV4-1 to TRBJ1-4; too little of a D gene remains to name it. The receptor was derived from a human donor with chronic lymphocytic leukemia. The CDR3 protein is CASSPPRESWKIF. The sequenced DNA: TGCGCCAGCAGCCCACCCCGAGAGTCCTGGAAAATTTTT.